Presented here are 10 T cell receptor beta chains from one specimen sequenced in a study of CD8+ T cells in alopecia areata. Reverse transcribed after extraction, RNA yielded cDNA as the sequencing template. Generated by immunoSEQ multiplex PCR, the TCRdb table keeps only in-frame clones and is missing some. The sample holds 25,000 or so clones, roughly 52% seen once. Sequenced sample: NKG2D-high CD8+ T cells sorted from blood. The origin of the receptors is a human donor with alopecia areata.

J is TRBJ2-5 and V is TRBV5-4; 11 nucleotides align to TRBD2. Germline values: CDR1 SGHNT, CDR2 YYREEE (reference sequence). Trimming cost V 1 base and J 4 bases; bases outside gene matches: 12. CDR3 length equals 18 residues. In DNA, the CDR3 is TGTGCCAGCAGCTTGACTGAGGGGCTAGCGGGAGGAAGAGAGACCCAGTACTTC. Its protein is CASSLTEGLAGGRETQYF.

V gene TRBV27 combines with J gene TRBJ2-1; 11 positions match TRBD2. The CDR3 is made up of 18 amino acids. J lost 2 bases, V lost 1 base, and 7 bases had no gene match. Germline lookup yields CDR1 MNHEY and CDR2 SMNVEV (reference sequence). As DNA, the CDR3 is TGTGCCAGCAGTTTATTAACCTTAGCGGGAGGGGCCTACAATGAGCAGTTCTTC. It yields the protein CASSLLTLAGGAYNEQFF.

This clone was seen only a few times. The chain is built from TRBV29-1 and TRBJ1-4; no clear D. CDR1 is SQVTM, CDR2 ANQGSEA, per germline. V was clipped by 4 bases and J by 8 bases, with 20 bases between them. The CDR3 runs to 15 residues. The CDR3 region has the DNA TGCAGCGTTGCGGTCAGAGGGAGTCTGCCGGAAAAACTGTTTTTT. It encodes CSVAVRGSLPEKLFF.

The CDR3 sequence is CASRDGINEQYF. The CDR3 DNA reads TGTGCCAGCAGGGACGGGATAAACGAGCAGTACTTC. The rearrangement links TRBV2 to TRBJ2-7, with D possibly being TRBD2 (5 bases). Deletions cut 6 bases from V and 5 bases from J, with 11 bases between. This CDR3 spans 12 amino acids. Germline CDR1 and CDR2: SNHLY and FYNNEI.

V and J are TRBV7-8 and TRBJ1-5, with D possibly being TRBD1 (6 bases). The CDR3 is 18 amino acids. Trimming shortened V by 5 bases and J by 5 bases, and 25 bases separated the two germline ends. Germline loops: CDR1 SGHVS, CDR2 FQNEAQ. The CDR3 reads CASSPTRGARVWDQPQHF. The CDR3 region has the DNA TGTGCCAGCAGCCCGACGAGGGGGGCCAGGGTGTGGGATCAGCCCCAGCATTTT.

The V and J genes are TRBV2 and TRBJ1-2; unclear D gene. CDR3 size: 11 residues. CDR1 is SNHLY and CDR2 is FYNNEI in the germline V gene. With 7 bases removed from V and 0 bases from J, the gap between germline ends came to 3 bases. The CDR3 DNA is TGTGCCAGCACACCTAACTATGGCTACACCTTC. Protein: CASTPNYGYTF.

This clone was observed a single time. This chain joins TRBV4-1 and TRBJ1-1; D unresolved. The CDR3 loop spans 15 amino acids. V shed 0 bases and J shed 1 base, with 9 bases lying between them. Germline CDR1 reads MGHRA; CDR2 reads YSYEKL. CDR3 region: CASSQDLAGNTEAFF. DNA of the CDR3: TGCGCCAGCAGCCAAGATTTGGCAGGGAACACTGAAGCTTTCTTT.

The chain is built from TRBV25-1 and TRBJ1-2; tentatively, D is TRBD1 (5 bases). The CDR3 covers 14 residues. Deletions cut 0 bases from V and 3 bases from J, with 8 bases between. Germline loops: CDR1 MGHDK, CDR2 SYGVNS. CDR3: CASSEYRQYYGYTF. The CDR3 nucleotides are TGTGCCAGCAGTGAATACCGACAGTACTATGGCTACACCTTC.

The chain combines TRBV6-5 with TRBJ2-3, with 8 bases aligning to TRBD2. Unmatched junction bases numbered 8, after V lost 7 bases and J lost 5 bases. Germline V gene lookup returns CDR1 MNHEY and CDR2 SVGAGI. The CDR3 is 14 amino acids. The CDR3 DNA follows: TGTGCCAGCACATCCGGGACTAGTAGAGATACGCAGTATTTT. This sequence encodes CASTSGTSRDTQYF.

The gene calls are TRBV5-1 and TRBJ2-1; 7 bases line up with TRBD2. Germline loops: CDR1 SGHRS, CDR2 YFSETQ. The CDR3 is 15 residues long. Trimming at V came to 0 bases and at J to 8 bases, leaving 8 bases not matched to a gene. The CDR3 sequence is CASSLVGLVLDEQFF. CDR3 bases: TGCGCCAGCAGCTTGGTCGGACTAGTTCTCGATGAGCAGTTCTTC.